This T cell receptor beta chain was sequenced in a study of blood T cell repertoires in COVID-19. The table came from immunoSEQ multiplex PCR; TCRdb's copy has only in-frame clones and leaves some out. The sample includes roughly 220,000 clones, around 89% of them seen just once. In assigning cohorts, the study relied on participant-reported clinical history. Trimming removed 2 bases at V and 10 bases at J, with 13 bases between. The CDR3 covers 14 residues. The germline gives CDR1 SGHRS, CDR2 YFSETQ. Sample: PBMCs or T cells enriched from blood (not recorded which). The sequence derives from a woman in her late teens or twenties in a cohort exposed to, infected with or recovered from COVID-19 (not recorded which). The chain recombines TRBV5-1 with TRBJ1-6; D not resolved. CDR3 region: CASSLFGVGSPLHF. CDR3 nucleotides: TGCGCCAGCAGCTTATTCGGGGTCGGATCACCCCTCCACTTT.